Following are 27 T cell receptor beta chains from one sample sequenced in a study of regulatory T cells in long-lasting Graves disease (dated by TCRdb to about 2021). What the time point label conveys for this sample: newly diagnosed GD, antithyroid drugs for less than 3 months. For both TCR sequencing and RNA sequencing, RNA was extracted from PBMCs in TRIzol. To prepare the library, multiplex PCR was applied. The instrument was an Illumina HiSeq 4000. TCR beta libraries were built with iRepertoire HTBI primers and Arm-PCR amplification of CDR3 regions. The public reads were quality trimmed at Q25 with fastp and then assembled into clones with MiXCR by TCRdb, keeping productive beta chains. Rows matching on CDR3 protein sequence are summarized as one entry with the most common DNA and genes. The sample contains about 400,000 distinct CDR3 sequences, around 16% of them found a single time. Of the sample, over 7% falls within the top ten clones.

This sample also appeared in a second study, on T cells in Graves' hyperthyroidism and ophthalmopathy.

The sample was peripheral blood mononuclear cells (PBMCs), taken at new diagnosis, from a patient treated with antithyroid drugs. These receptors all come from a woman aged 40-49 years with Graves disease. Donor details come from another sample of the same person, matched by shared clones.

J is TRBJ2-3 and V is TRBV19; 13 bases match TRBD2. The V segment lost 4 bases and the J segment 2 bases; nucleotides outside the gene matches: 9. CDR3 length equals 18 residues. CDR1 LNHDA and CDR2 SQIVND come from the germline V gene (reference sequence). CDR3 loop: CASSKLAGGLSYTDTQYF. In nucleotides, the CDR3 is TGTGCCAGTAGTAAACTAGCGGGAGGGTTATCATACACAGATACGCAGTATTTT.

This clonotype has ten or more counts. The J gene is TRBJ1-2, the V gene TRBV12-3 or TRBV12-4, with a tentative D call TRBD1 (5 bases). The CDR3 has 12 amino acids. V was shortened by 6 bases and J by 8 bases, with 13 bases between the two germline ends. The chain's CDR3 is CASSLGPEGYTF. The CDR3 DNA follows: TGTGCCAGCAGCTTGGGACCGGAGGGCTACACCTTC.

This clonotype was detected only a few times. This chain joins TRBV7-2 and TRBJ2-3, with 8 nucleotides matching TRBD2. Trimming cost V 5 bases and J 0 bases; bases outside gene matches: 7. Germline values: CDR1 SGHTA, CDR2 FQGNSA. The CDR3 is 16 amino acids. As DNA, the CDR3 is TGTGCCAGCAGCCCCTCTAGCGGGCTCAGCACAGATACGCAGTATTTT. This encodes CASSPSSGLSTDTQYF.

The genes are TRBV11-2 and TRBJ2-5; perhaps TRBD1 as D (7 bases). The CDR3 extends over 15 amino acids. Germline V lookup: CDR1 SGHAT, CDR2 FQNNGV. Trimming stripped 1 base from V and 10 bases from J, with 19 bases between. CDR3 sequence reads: CASSLGAEGAQSQYF. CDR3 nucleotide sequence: TGTGCCAGCAGCTTAGGAGCGGAGGGGGCTCAGAGCCAGTACTTC.

Here the CDR3 reads CASSPELKEKLFF. CDR3 nucleotide sequence: TGTGCCAGCTCACCTGAATTAAAGGAGAAACTGTTTTTT. The chain joins TRBV18 to TRBJ1-4, with D unclear. V was trimmed by 3 bases and J by 11 bases, leaving 13 bases between them. Germline CDR1 and CDR2: KGHSH and LQKENI. The CDR3 has 13 amino acids.

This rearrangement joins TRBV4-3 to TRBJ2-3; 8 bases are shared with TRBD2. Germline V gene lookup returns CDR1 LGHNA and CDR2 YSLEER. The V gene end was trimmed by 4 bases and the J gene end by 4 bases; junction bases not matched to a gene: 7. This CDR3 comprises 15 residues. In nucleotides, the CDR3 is TGCGCCAGCAGCCCCGGGAGGGCCGAGGCAGATACGCAGTATTTT. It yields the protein CASSPGRAEADTQYF.

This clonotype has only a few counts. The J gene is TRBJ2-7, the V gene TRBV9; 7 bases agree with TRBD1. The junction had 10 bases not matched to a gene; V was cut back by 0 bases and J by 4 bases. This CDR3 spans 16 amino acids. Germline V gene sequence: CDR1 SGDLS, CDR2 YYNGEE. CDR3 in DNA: TGTGCCAGCAGCGTAGGAGGACGGCAGGGGGTTTACGAGCAGTACTTC. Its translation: CASSVGGRQGVYEQYF.

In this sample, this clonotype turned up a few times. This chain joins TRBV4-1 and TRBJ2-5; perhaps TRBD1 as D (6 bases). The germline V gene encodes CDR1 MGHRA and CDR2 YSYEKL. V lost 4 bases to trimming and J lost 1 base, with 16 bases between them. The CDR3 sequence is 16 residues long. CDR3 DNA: TGCGCCAGCAGCCTCGCCCCGACAGGTTCCCAAGAGACCCAGTACTTC. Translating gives CASSLAPTGSQETQYF.

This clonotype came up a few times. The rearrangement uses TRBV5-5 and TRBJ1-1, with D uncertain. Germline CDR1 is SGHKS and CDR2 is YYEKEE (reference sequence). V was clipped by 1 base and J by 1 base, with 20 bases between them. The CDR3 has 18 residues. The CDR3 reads CASSLWFGVRRANTEAFF. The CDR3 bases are TGTGCCAGCAGCTTGTGGTTTGGGGTAAGGCGGGCGAACACTGAAGCTTTCTTT.

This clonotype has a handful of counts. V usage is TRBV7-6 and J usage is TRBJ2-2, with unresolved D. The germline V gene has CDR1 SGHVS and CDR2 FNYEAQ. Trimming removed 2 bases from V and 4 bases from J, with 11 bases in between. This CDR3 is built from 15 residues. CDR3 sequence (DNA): TGTGCCAGCAGCTTACAAACCTTAGGCACCGGGGAGCTGTTTTTT. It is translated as CASSLQTLGTGELFF.

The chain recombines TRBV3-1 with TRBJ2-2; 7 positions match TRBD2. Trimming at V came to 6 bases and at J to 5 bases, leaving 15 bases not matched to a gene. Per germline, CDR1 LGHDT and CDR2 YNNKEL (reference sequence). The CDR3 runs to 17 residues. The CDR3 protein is CASSQGLTTHSTGELFF. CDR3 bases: TGTGCCAGCAGTCAGGGACTAACCACTCACTCTACCGGGGAGCTGTTTTTT. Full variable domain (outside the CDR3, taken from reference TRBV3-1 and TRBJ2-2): DTAVSQTPKYLVTQMGNDKSIKCEQNLGHDTMYWYKQDSKKFLKIMFSYNNKELIINETVPNRFSPKSPDKAHLNLHINSLELGDSAVYFCASSQGLTTHSTGELFFGEGSRLTVL.

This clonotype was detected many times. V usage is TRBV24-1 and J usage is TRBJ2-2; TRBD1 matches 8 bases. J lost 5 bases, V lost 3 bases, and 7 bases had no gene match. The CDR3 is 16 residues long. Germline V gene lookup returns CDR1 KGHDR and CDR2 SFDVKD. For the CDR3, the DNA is TGTGCCACCAGTGATGGCGCCAGGGGGCAGACCGGGGAGCTGTTTTTT. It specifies CATSDGARGQTGELFF.

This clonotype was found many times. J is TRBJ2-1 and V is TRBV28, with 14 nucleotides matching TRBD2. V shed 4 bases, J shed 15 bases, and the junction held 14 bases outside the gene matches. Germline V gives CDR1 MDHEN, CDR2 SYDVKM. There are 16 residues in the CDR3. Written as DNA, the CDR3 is TGTGCCAGCAGTTCGACTAGCGGGAGGGGCCAAGATAGGCGGTTCTTC. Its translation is CASSSTSGRGQDRRFF.

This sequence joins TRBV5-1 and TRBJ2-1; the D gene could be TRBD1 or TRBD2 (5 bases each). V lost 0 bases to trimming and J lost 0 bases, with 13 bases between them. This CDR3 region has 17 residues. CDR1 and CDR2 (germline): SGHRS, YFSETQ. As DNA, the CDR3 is TGCGCCAGCAGCTTGGTCTGGGGGATTGACTCCTACAATGAGCAGTTCTTC. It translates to CASSLVWGIDSYNEQFF.

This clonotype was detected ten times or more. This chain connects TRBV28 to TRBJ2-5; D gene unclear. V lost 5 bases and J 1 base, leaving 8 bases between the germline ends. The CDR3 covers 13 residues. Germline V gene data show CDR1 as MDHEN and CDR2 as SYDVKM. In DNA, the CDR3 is TGTGCCAGCAGTAGGCGCGCCCAAGAGACCCAGTACTTC. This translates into CASSRRAQETQYF.

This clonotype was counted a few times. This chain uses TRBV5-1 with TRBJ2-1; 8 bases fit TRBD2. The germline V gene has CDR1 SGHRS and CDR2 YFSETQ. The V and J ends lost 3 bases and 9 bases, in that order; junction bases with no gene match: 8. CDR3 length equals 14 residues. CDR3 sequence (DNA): TGCGCCAGCAGCTCGGGCCCCGGGGGGGGTGAGCAGTTCTTC. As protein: CASSSGPGGGEQFF.

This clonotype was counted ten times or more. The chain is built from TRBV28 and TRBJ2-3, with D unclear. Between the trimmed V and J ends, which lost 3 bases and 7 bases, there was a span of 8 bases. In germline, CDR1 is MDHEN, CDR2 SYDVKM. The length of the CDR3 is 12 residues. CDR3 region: CASSFLGNTQYF. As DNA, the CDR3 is TGTGCCAGCAGTTTCCTGGGGAATACGCAGTATTTT.

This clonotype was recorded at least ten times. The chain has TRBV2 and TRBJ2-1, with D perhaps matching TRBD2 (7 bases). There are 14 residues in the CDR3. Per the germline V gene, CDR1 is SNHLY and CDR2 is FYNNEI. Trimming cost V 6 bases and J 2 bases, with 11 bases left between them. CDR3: CASSRGGAYNEQFF. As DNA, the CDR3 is TGTGCCAGCAGCCGAGGGGGGGCCTACAATGAGCAGTTCTTC.

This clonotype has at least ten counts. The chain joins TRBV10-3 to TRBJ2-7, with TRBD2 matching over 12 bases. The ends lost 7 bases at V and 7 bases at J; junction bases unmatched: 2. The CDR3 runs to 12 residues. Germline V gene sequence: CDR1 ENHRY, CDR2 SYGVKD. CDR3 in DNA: TGTGCCATCACCGGACTAGCGGGGGAGCAGTACTTC. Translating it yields CAITGLAGEQYF.

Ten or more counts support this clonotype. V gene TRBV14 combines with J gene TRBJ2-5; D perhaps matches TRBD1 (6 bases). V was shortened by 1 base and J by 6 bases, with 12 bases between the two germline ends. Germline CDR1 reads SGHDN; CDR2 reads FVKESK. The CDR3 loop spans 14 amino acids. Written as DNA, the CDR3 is TGTGCCAGCAGCCAAGCTAACAGGGCGAAGACCCAGTACTTC. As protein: CASSQANRAKTQYF.

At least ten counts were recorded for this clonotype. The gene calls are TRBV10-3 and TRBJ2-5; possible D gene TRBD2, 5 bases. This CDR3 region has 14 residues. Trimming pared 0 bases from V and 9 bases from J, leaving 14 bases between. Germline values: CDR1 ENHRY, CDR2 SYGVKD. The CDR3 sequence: CAISESTLWRAQYF. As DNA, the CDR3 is TGTGCCATCAGTGAGTCGACACTCTGGCGGGCCCAGTACTTC.

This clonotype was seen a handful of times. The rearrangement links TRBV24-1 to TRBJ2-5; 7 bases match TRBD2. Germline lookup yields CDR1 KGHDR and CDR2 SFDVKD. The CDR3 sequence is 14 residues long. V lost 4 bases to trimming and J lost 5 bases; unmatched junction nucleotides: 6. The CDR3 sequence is CATSDPGLSETQYF. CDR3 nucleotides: TGTGCCACCAGTGACCCGGGACTATCGGAGACCCAGTACTTC.

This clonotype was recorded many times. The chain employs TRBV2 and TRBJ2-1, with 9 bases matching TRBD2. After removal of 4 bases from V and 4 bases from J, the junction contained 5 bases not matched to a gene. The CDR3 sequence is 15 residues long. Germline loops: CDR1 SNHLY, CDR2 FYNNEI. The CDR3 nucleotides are TGTGCCAGCAGTGGCGGGAGGGCCACGTACAATGAGCAGTTCTTC. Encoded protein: CASSGGRATYNEQFF.

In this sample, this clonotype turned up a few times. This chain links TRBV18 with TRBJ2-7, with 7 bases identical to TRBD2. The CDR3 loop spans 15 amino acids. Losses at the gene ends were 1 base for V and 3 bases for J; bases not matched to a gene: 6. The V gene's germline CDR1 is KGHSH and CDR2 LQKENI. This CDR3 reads CASSPQRDGYYEQYF. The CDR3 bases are TGTGCCAGCTCACCACAGCGGGACGGATACTACGAGCAGTACTTC.

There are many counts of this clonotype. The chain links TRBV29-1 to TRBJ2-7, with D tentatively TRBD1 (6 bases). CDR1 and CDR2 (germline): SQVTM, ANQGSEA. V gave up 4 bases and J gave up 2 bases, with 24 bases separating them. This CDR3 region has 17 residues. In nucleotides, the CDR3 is TGCAGCGTTGGAGAGGGGTTTGGACAGCCCTCCCCCTACGAGCAGTACTTC. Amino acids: CSVGEGFGQPSPYEQYF.

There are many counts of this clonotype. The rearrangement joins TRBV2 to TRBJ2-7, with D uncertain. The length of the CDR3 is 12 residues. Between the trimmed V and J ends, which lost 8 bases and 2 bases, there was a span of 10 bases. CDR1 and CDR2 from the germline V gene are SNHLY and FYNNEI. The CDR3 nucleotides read TGTGCCAGCCTTCGGAGTCCCTACGAGCAGTACTTC. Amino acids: CASLRSPYEQYF.

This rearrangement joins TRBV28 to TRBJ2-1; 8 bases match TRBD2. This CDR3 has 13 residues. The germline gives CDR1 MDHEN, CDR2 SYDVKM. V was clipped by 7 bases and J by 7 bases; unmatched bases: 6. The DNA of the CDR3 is TGTGCCAGCACTCCGGGACTAGTAAATGAGCAGTTCTTC. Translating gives CASTPGLVNEQFF. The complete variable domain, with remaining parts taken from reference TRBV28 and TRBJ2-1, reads DVKVTQSSRYLVKRTGEKVFLECVQDMDHENMFWYRQDPGLGLRLIYFSYDVKMKEKGDIPEGYSVSREKKERFSLILESASTNQTSMYLCASTPGLVNEQFFGPGTRLTVL.